Below are 5 T cell receptor beta chains sequenced from a single sample in a study of blood T cell repertoires in COVID-19. Sequenced by immunoSEQ multiplex PCR; TCRdb stores in-frame clones only, minus some. The sample yields 150,000 to 200,000 clones, roughly 80% seen once. Source material: peripheral blood. All receptors derive from a man between 60 and 75 years old with acute or convalescent COVID-19.

This clone was found a few times. The J gene is TRBJ1-1, the V gene TRBV6-5; D remains unclear. CDR1 MNHEY and CDR2 SVGAGI come from the germline V gene. V lost 8 bases and J 8 bases, leaving 15 bases between the germline ends. The CDR3 loop spans 12 amino acids. The CDR3 DNA follows: TGTGCCAGCGGCCGTGATGGAGCCGAAGCTTTCTTT. Protein: CASGRDGAEAFF.

This rearrangement joins TRBV28 to TRBJ1-5, with 7 bases aligning to TRBD1. Germline assignment: CDR1 MDHEN and CDR2 SYDVKM. Trimming took 2 bases from V and 0 from J; bases not matched to a gene: 7. CDR3 size: 17 residues. The CDR3 region has the DNA TGTGCCAGCAGTTTACTCCGGACAGGTTATAGCAATCAGCCCCAGCATTTT. Translation gives CASSLLRTGYSNQPQHF.

This rearrangement joins TRBV6-4 to TRBJ2-3; 9 bases line up with TRBD2. The CDR3 is made up of 16 amino acids. The V gene end was trimmed by 0 bases and the J gene end by 5 bases; junction bases not matched to a gene: 6. The V gene's germline CDR1 is MRHNA and CDR2 SNTAGT. CDR3 sequence: CASSDSREGLGDTQYF. In nucleotides, the CDR3 is TGTGCCAGCAGTGACTCGCGGGAGGGCCTGGGAGATACGCAGTATTTT.

The J gene is TRBJ1-3, the V gene TRBV11-2; D call uncertain. Between the trimmed V and J ends, which lost 6 bases and 10 bases, there was a span of 13 bases. The CDR3 sequence is 12 residues long. Per the germline V gene, CDR1 is SGHAT and CDR2 is FQNNGV. The CDR3 bases are TGTGCCAGCAGTTCCTCACGGCGGACCATATATTTT. Translated: CASSSSRRTIYF.

The rearrangement uses TRBV24-1 and TRBJ2-7; 7 bases fit TRBD1. J gave up 5 bases and V 3 bases, and 3 bases lay outside the gene matches. The germline gives CDR1 KGHDR, CDR2 SFDVKD. The CDR3 is 13 residues long. The chain's CDR3 is CATSDVGGDEQYF. The CDR3 bases are TGTGCCACCAGTGATGTAGGGGGCGACGAGCAGTACTTC.